This TCR beta chain was profiled in a study of regulatory T cells in long-lasting Graves disease. Study-wide results and caveats: Researchers examined only peripheral blood and not thyroid tissue.

Sample time point: newly diagnosed GD, antithyroid drugs for less than 3 months. With RNA extracted from PBMCs as input, the TCR library was made. The authors drew patients from an endocrinology department in Xi'an, China. Investigators prepared the TCR beta libraries by applying iRepertoire HTBI primers and Arm-PCR of CDR3 regions. TCRdb fed the multiplex PCR reads into MiXCR, producing one record per CDR3 protein. The sample includes 450,000 to 500,000 distinct CDR3 sequences, roughly 16% of them seen just once. This clonotype was seen only a few times. Antigen unknown. In addition, the sample was reused for a study of T cells in Graves' hyperthyroidism and ophthalmopathy. That paper adds: Blood also carried most thyroid clonotypes expanded above 0.001. The model forecast ophthalmopathy, anticipating it by a median approximately 6.2 months before onset.

The TCR comes from a man in his forties or fifties with Graves disease. Specimen: peripheral blood mononuclear cells (PBMCs), collected at new diagnosis, from a patient treated with antithyroid drugs.

The CDR3, as DNA: TGTGCCAGCAGCTCCGGGAGGGTCGAGACCCAGTACTTC. Its translation is CASSSGRVETQYF. The V gene is TRBV7-2, the J gene TRBJ2-5, with 8 bases that match TRBD2. The CDR3 extends over 13 amino acids. The germline V gene has CDR1 SGHTA and CDR2 FQGNSA. Trimming at V came to 4 bases and at J to 5 bases, leaving 3 bases not matched to a gene.